The 10 T cell receptor beta chains given below trace back to one sample, sequenced in a study of T cell responses to AZD1222 COVID-19 vaccine. Assay used: immunoSEQ multiplex PCR; TCRdb lists only in-frame clones, some missing. The sample lists approximately 120,000 clones; 87% were seen once. This specimen consisted of peripheral blood, obtained on day 0 of AZD1222 vaccination. All receptors come from an adult in good health.

This clone is a singleton in its sample. This sample includes further DNA sequences coding for the same CDR3. The genes are TRBV18 and TRBJ1-2; D unresolved. V was cut by 3 bases and J by 4 bases, with 6 bases left in between. Germline lookup yields CDR1 KGHSH and CDR2 LQKENI. The CDR3 extends over 12 amino acids. The CDR3 bases are TGTGCCAGCTCACCCGGGCTCTATGGCTACACCTTC. This translates into CASSPGLYGYTF.

Details on this clone: The same CDR3 also results from other DNA sequences found in this sample. The chain employs TRBV5-4 and TRBJ2-7, with D perhaps matching TRBD2 (5 bases). The CDR3 is 13 amino acids. Germline loops: CDR1 SGHNT, CDR2 YYREEE (reference sequence). V lost 3 bases and J 2 bases, leaving 9 bases between the germline ends. In DNA, the CDR3 is TGTGCCAGCAGCTCCGGACTGGCCTACGAGCAGTACTTC. Translated, it gives CASSSGLAYEQYF.

This clone was observed a single time. The V and J genes are TRBV7-2 and TRBJ2-5, with D possibly called TRBD1 or TRBD2 (5 bases each). V was clipped by 4 bases and J by 5 bases, with 17 bases between them. The CDR3 sequence is 15 residues long. Germline lookup yields CDR1 SGHTA and CDR2 FQGNSA. CDR3 sequence reads: CASSSSGTPEETQYF. DNA of the CDR3: TGTGCCAGCAGCTCATCCGGGACCCCCGAGGAGACCCAGTACTTC.

This clone was picked up one time. A junction end diverges from the germline sequence, so it may reflect a read error. The chain is built from TRBV7-9 and TRBJ1-2; 8 bases fit TRBD1. The CDR3 sequence is 15 residues long. Germline V gene sequence: CDR1 SEHNR, CDR2 FQNEAQ (reference sequence). CDR3 in amino acids: CASSLGNRGNYGYTF. In DNA, the CDR3 is TGTGCCAGCAGCTTAGGGAACAGGGGGAACTACGGCTACACCTTC.

The DNA of the CDR3 is TGTGCCAGCAGCAACGGGGGAAATTTGGGTGTCTATGGCTACACCTTC. Amino acid sequence: CASSNGGNLGVYGYTF. This sequence joins TRBV21-1 and TRBJ1-2. TRBV21-1 is labeled a pseudogene. This CDR3 has 16 residues.

The V and J genes are TRBV5-6 and TRBJ1-1; D ambiguous. Germline V gene sequence: CDR1 SGHDT, CDR2 YYEEEE. CDR3 length: 14 residues. Trimming removed 0 bases at V and 6 bases at J, with 12 bases between. The CDR3 region has the DNA TGTGCCAGCAGCTTGGGTTGGGAGGGCGCTGAAGCTTTCTTT. It codes for CASSLGWEGAEAFF.

The CDR3 nucleotides are TGTGCCAGCAGCTCGAATACCTACGAGCAGTACTTC. It is translated as CASSSNTYEQYF. This rearrangement joins TRBV7-2 to TRBJ2-7, with D uncertain. V lost 4 bases and J lost 2, with 6 bases in between. Germline values: CDR1 SGHTA, CDR2 FQGNSA. The CDR3 covers 12 residues.

The V call is TRBV12-3 or TRBV12-4, the J call TRBJ1-2; D is undetermined. The V end was cut by 1 base, the J end by 0 bases, with 3 bases between. The CDR3 is made up of 13 amino acids. The CDR3 is CASSLGSNYGYTF. The DNA of the CDR3 is TGTGCCAGCAGTTTAGGCTCTAACTATGGCTACACCTTC.

This chain uses TRBV15 with TRBJ2-1; 8 bases line up with TRBD2. The length of the CDR3 is 16 residues. With V trimmed by 0 bases and J by 2 bases, 3 bases remained unmatched. CDR1 and CDR2 from the germline V gene are LNHNV and YYDKDF (reference sequence). For the CDR3, the DNA is TGTGCCACCAGCAGAGAGGCGGGGGGTGCCTACAATGAGCAGTTCTTC. This codes for CATSREAGGAYNEQFF.

The chain uses TRBV27 and TRBJ1-2; possibly TRBD1 for D (5 bases). Trimming left V 1 base short and J 4 bases short, with 10 bases between. Germline V gene data show CDR1 as MNHEY and CDR2 as SMNVEV (reference sequence). The CDR3 loop spans 14 amino acids. DNA for the CDR3: TGTGCCAGCAGTTTATTCCCCGACAGCTATGGCTACACCTTC. Its protein product is CASSLFPDSYGYTF.